The clone carrying this T cell receptor beta chain turned up a few times. As yet, its antigen is unknown. CDR1 and CDR2 (germline): LGHNA, YNFKEQ. The CDR3 is made up of 14 amino acids. V lost 1 base and J lost 0, with 6 bases in between. TCRdb passed the 5' RACE reads through MiXCR, listing each CDR3 protein once. The data hold about 340,000 distinct CDR3 sequences, with around 9.7% observed a single time. In every case, the donor was a healthy Caucasian. This sample was included in a study of identical twins. The study, taken as a whole, reports: Insertions were fewer in abundant cord blood beta clonotypes, whereas memory repertoires showed none of this pattern.

V and J are TRBV4-2 and TRBJ2-5, with D hard to call. This sequence originates from a woman aged 50 to 60 in good health. The sequencing sample was made of naive T cells sorted from blood. The CDR3 region is CASSQAQYQETQYF. The CDR3 nucleotides read TGTGCCAGCAGCCAAGCCCAGTACCAAGAGACCCAGTACTTC.